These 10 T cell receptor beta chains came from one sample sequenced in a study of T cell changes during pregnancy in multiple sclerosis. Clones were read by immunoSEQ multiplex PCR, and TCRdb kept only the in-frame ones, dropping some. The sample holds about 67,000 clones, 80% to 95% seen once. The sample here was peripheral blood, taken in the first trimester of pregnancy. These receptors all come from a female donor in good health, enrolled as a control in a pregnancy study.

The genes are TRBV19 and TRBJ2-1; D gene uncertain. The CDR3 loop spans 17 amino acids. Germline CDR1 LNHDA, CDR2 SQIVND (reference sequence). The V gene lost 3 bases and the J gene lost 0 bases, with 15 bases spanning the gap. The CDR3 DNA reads TGTGCCAGTAGTATGGAAAGCGTCGGAAGCTCCTACAATGAGCAGTTCTTC. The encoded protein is CASSMESVGSSYNEQFF.

Here the CDR3 reads CASSLFSPMSSYEQYF. The DNA of the CDR3 is TGTGCCAGCAGCTTATTTAGCCCCATGAGCTCCTACGAGCAGTACTTC. J is TRBJ2-7 and V is TRBV7-2, with D uncertain. V lost 2 bases and J 0 bases, leaving 14 bases between the germline ends. The CDR3 sequence is 16 residues long. Germline CDR1 reads SGHTA; CDR2 reads FQGNSA.

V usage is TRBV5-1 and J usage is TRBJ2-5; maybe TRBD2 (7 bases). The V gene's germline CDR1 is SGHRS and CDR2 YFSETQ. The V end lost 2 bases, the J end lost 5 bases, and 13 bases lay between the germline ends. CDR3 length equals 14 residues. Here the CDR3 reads CASSFRGAEETQYF. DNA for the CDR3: TGCGCCAGCAGCTTTCGGGGGGCCGAGGAGACCCAGTACTTC.

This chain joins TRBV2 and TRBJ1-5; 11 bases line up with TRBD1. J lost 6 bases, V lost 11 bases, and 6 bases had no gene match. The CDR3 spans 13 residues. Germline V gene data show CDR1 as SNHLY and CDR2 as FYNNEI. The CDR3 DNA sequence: TGTGCCGGGGCCGGGACAGGGGGTCAGCCCCAGCATTTT. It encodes CAGAGTGGQPQHF.

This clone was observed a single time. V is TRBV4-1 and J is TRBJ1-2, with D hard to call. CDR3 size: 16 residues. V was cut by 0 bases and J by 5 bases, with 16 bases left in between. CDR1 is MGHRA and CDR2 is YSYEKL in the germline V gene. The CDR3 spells CASSQDTTATRYGYTF. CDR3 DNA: TGCGCCAGCAGCCAAGACACCACAGCTACAAGGTATGGCTACACCTTC.

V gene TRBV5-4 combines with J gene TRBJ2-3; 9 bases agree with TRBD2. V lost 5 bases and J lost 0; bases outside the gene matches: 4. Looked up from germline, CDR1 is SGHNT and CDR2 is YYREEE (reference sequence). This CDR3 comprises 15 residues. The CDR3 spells CASSPLAGSTDTQYF. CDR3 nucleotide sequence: TGTGCCAGCAGTCCTCTAGCGGGGAGCACAGATACGCAGTATTTT.

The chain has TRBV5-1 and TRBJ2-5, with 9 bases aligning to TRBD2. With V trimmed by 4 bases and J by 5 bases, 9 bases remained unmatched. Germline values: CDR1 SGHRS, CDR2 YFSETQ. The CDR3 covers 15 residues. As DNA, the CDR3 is TGCGCCAGCAGCCCCGGGACTAGCAAGGGGGAGACCCAGTACTTC. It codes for CASSPGTSKGETQYF.

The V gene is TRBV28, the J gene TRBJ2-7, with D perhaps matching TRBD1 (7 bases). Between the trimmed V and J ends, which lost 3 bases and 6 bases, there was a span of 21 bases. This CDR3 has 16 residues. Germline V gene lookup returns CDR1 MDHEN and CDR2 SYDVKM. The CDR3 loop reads CASSLEGAALEGEQYF. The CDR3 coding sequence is TGTGCCAGCAGTTTGGAGGGGGCAGCCTTGGAGGGCGAGCAGTACTTC.

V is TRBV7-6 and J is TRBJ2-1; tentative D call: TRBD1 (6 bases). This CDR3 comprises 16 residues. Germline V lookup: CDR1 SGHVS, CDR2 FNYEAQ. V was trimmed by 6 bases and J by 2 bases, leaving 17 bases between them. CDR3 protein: CASSLKQGIPYNEQFF. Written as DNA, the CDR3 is TGTGCCAGCAGTTTAAAACAGGGTATCCCCTACAATGAGCAGTTCTTC.

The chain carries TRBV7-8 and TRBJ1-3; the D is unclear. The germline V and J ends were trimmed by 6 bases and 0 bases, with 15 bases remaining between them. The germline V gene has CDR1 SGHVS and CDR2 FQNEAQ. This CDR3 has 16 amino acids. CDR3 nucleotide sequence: TGTGCCAGCAGACATGACACCGCTGGCTCTGGAAACACCATATATTTT. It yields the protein CASRHDTAGSGNTIYF.